The 16 T cell receptor beta chains presented below share a single source sample, sequenced in a study of blood T cell repertoires in COVID-19. Data came from immunoSEQ multiplex PCR; TCRdb stores just in-frame clones and leaves some out. The sample has about 200,000 clones, roughly 90% seen once; the top ten hold under 7.5%. The sequenced material came from peripheral blood. The receptors shown here come from a man aged 55 to 70 who had recovered from COVID-19.

This clone occurred a few times. The chain is built from TRBV2 and TRBJ2-3; no clear D. The germline CDR1 and CDR2 sequences are SNHLY and FYNNEI. This CDR3 contains 14 residues. V was cut by 5 bases and J by 1 base, with 10 bases left in between. CDR3 in DNA: TGTGCCAGCAGTTTCAGAGGAGGCACAGATACGCAGTATTTT. Its translation: CASSFRGGTDTQYF.

Only one count was recorded for this clone. The rearrangement links TRBV28 to TRBJ1-6, with D unresolved. V gave up 5 bases and J gave up 5 bases, with 4 bases separating them. This CDR3 is built from 12 residues. Germline CDR1 is MDHEN and CDR2 is SYDVKM. This chain's CDR3 is CASSLNNSPLHF. The CDR3 region has the DNA TGTGCCAGCAGTCTAAATAATTCACCCCTCCACTTT.

The chain recombines TRBV19 with TRBJ1-1; weak D call: TRBD1 (5 bases). V shed 1 base and J shed 4 bases, with 10 bases lying between them. The length of the CDR3 is 14 residues. CDR1 is LNHDA and CDR2 is SQIVND in the germline V gene (reference sequence). The CDR3 DNA is TGTGCCAGTAGTATAGGACAGTCGGGCACTGAAGCTTTCTTT. Translated, it gives CASSIGQSGTEAFF.

Here the CDR3 DNA reads TGTGCCAGCAGCTCCTCGAGGCGGGGGCCTTACAATGAGCAGTTCTTC. It specifies CASSSSRRGPYNEQFF. This chain joins TRBV7-9 and TRBJ2-1; D is perhaps TRBD2 (7 bases). V was pared by 4 bases and J by 4 bases, with 17 bases between. The CDR3 contains 16 residues. In germline, CDR1 is SEHNR, CDR2 FQNEAQ (reference sequence). Complete variable domain (other parts from reference TRBV7-9 and TRBJ2-1): DTGVSQNPRHKITKRGQNVTFRCDPISEHNRLYWYRQTLGQGPEFLTYFQNEAQLEKSRLLSDRFSAERPKGSFSTLEIQRTEQGDSAMYLCASSSSRRGPYNEQFFGPGTRLTVL.

The V gene is TRBV29-1, the J gene TRBJ1-2; D is unresolved. Germline V lookup: CDR1 SQVTM, CDR2 ANQGSEA. With 8 bases removed from V and 8 bases from J, the gap between germline ends came to 15 bases. CDR3 length equals 11 residues. The CDR3 sequence: CSFAGKEGYTF. CDR3 bases: TGCAGCTTCGCCGGGAAAGAGGGCTACACCTTC.

J is TRBJ2-1 and V is TRBV27, with 7 nucleotides matching TRBD1. With 1 base clipped from V and 0 bases from J, the junction kept 15 bases outside the gene matches. This CDR3 is built from 20 residues. Germline CDR1 and CDR2: MNHEY and SMNVEV (reference sequence). The CDR3 DNA reads as TGTGCCAGCAGTTTATGGGGTGTAGGGACAGCGACGAGCTCCTACAATGAGCAGTTCTTC. Translated, it gives CASSLWGVGTATSSYNEQFF.

V usage is TRBV19 and J usage is TRBJ2-7, with 9 bases identical to TRBD1. Germline V gene lookup returns CDR1 LNHDA and CDR2 SQIVND (reference sequence). Trimming took 4 bases from V and 2 from J; bases not matched to a gene: 9. This CDR3 region has 16 residues. As DNA, the CDR3 is TGTGCCAGTAGTAGACAGCCCGGGACAGGGACCTACGAGCAGTACTTC. It specifies CASSRQPGTGTYEQYF.

The chain employs TRBV4-1 and TRBJ2-3; 8 nucleotides line up with TRBD2. The germline gives CDR1 MGHRA, CDR2 YSYEKL. V shed 1 base, J shed 1 base, and the junction held 1 base outside the gene matches. The CDR3 has 15 residues. The CDR3 coding sequence is TGCGCCAGCAGCCAAGTGCGGGGGGGCACAGATACGCAGTATTTT. Encoded protein: CASSQVRGGTDTQYF.

The rearrangement links TRBV29-1 to TRBJ1-2; TRBD1 aligns across 8 bases. Trimming cost V 8 bases and J 3 bases; bases outside gene matches: 8. The germline V gene encodes CDR1 SQVTM and CDR2 ANQGSEA. The CDR3 loop spans 13 amino acids. CDR3 DNA: TGCAGCACATCAGACAGGGGAGACTATGGCTACACCTTC. As protein: CSTSDRGDYGYTF.

The J gene is TRBJ2-7, the V gene TRBV6-4, with D perhaps TRBD1 (6 bases). Germline CDR1 and CDR2: MRHNA and SNTAGT. CDR3 length equals 14 residues. V lost 6 bases and J lost 4, with 16 bases in between. In DNA form, the CDR3 reads TGTGCCAGCAGAGAAACAGGGAACTCTTACGAGCAGTACTTC. Translated, it gives CASRETGNSYEQYF.

This chain links TRBV5-1 with TRBJ2-5, with D hard to call. This CDR3 region has 14 residues. Trimming cost V 4 bases and J 5 bases, with 15 bases left between them. The V gene's germline CDR1 is SGHRS and CDR2 YFSETQ. The CDR3 loop reads CASSPGWAHETQYF. The CDR3 DNA reads TGCGCCAGCAGCCCTGGGTGGGCGCATGAGACCCAGTACTTC.

CDR3 residues: CASSEAGQGGLYGYTF. The CDR3 DNA reads as TGTGCCAGCAGTGAAGCGGGACAGGGCGGATTGTATGGCTACACCTTC. This chain connects TRBV6-1 to TRBJ1-2, with TRBD1 matching over 9 bases. CDR1 and CDR2 from the germline V gene are MNHNS and SASEGT. The V and J ends lost 0 bases and 5 bases, in that order; junction bases with no gene match: 7. This CDR3 contains 16 residues.

This chain connects TRBV29-1 to TRBJ2-5, with unresolved D. Germline loops: CDR1 SQVTM, CDR2 ANQGSEA. This CDR3 comprises 13 residues. The V and J ends lost 3 bases and 5 bases respectively, with 13 bases between them. As DNA, the CDR3 is TGCAGCGTTGACTCGGTTGTACCCGAGACCCAGTACTTC. It translates to CSVDSVVPETQYF. Filled out from reference TRBV29-1 and TRBJ2-5, the complete variable domain reads SAVISQKPSRDICQRGTSLTIQCQVDSQVTMMFWYRQQPGQSLTLIATANQGSEATYESGFVIDKFPISRPNLTFSTLTVSNMSPEDSSIYLCSVDSVVPETQYFGPGTRLLVL.

V gene TRBV18 combines with J gene TRBJ2-7; 9 positions agree with TRBD1. Germline V gene data show CDR1 as KGHSH and CDR2 as LQKENI. The CDR3 has 13 amino acids. V was clipped by 5 bases and J by 2 bases; unmatched bases: 1. CDR3 nucleotides: TGTGCCAGCTCAGGGACAGGGCCCTACGAGCAGTACTTC. Translation: CASSGTGPYEQYF. The whole variable domain, filled in from reference TRBV18 and TRBJ2-7, reads NAGVMQNPRHLVRRRGQEARLRCSPMKGHSHVYWYRQLPEEGLKFMVYLQKENIIDESGMPKERFSAEFPKEGPSILRIQQVVRGDSAAYFCASSGTGPYEQYFGPGTRLTVT.

This clone was seen only once. The V gene is TRBV6-6, the J gene TRBJ1-2; no firm D call. The CDR3 length is 15 residues. Germline CDR1 and CDR2: MNHNY and SVGAGI (reference sequence). Trimming left V 0 bases short and J 0 bases short, with 8 bases between. The CDR3 bases are TGTGCCAGCAGTTACTCGGCAGGCTCTAACTATGGCTACACCTTC. It encodes CASSYSAGSNYGYTF.

The chain links TRBV7-9 to TRBJ1-5; D is unresolved. Trimming cost V 5 bases and J 6 bases, with 11 bases left between them. This CDR3 contains 13 residues. CDR1 is SEHNR and CDR2 is FQNEAQ in the germline V gene (reference sequence). The CDR3 DNA reads TGTGCCAGCAGCGCGTACCCCACTCAGCCCCAGCATTTT. This translates into CASSAYPTQPQHF.